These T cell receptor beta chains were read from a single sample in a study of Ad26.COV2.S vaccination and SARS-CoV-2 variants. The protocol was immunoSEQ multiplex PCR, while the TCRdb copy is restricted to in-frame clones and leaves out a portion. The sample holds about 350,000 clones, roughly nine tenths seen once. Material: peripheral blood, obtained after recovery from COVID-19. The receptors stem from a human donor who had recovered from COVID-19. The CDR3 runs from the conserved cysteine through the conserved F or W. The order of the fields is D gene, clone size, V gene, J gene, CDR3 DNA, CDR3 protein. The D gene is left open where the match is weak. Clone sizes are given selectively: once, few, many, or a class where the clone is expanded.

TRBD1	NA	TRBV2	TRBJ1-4	TGTGCCAGCAGTTTTCAGGGGGGTAATGAAAAACTGTTTTTT	CASSFQGGNEKLFF
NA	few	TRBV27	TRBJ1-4	TGTGCCAGCAGTCCCCTGGGGGCAAAGGAAACTAATGAAAAACTGTTTTTT	CASSPLGAKETNEKLFF
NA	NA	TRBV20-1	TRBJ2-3	TGCAGTGCTGGACGAGATACGCAGTATTTT	CSAGRDTQYF
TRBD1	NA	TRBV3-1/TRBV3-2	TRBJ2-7	TGTGCCAGCAGCCAAGTGAAGGGGGCCGAGCAGTACTTC	CASSQVKGAEQYF
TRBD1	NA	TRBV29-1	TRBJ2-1	TGCAGCGGGGACCTCCGTGACAGGGGTAATGAGCAGTTCTTC	CSGDLRDRGNEQFF
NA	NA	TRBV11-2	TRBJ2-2	TGTGCCAGCAGCTTAGATGGGGGGGAGCTGTTTTTT	CASSLDGGELFF
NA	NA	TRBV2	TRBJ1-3	TGTGCCAGCAAGGTCGACTCTGGAAACACCATATATTTT	CASKVDSGNTIYF
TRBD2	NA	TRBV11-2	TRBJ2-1	TGTGCCAGCAGCTTACTAGCGGGGGTCAATGAGCAGTTCTTC	CASSLLAGVNEQFF
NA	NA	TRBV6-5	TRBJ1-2	TGTGCCAGCAGGGGACGGGTCTATGGCTACACCTTC	CASRGRVYGYTF
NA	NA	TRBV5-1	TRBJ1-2	TGCGCCAGCAGCTTGACGGACAGCAACTATGGCTACACCTTC	CASSLTDSNYGYTF
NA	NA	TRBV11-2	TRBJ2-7	TGTGCCAGCAGCTTAGACAGGTACTCCTACGAGCAGTACTTC	CASSLDRYSYEQYF
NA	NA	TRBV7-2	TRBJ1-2	TGTGCCAGCAGCTTAGCCCAGGACTTTTCGGGTGGCTACACCTTC	CASSLAQDFSGGYTF
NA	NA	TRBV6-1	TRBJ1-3	TGTGCCAGCAGTGGAGAATTGATTCTTCCACTAAAGTCTGGAAACACCATATATTTT	CASSGELILPLKSGNTIYF
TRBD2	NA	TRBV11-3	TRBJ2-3	TGTGCCAGCAGCTTACGGGGGGTCACAGATACGCAGTATTTT	CASSLRGVTDTQYF
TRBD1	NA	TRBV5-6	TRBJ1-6	TGTGCCAGCAGCGAGACCGGGACAGGGGGCAGGTACCCCGGTTCACCCCTCCACTTT	CASSETGTGGRYPGSPLHF
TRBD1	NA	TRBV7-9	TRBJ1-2	TGTGCCAGCAGCCAGGGGACAGGACGCGGCTACACCTTC	CASSQGTGRGYTF
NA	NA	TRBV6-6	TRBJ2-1	TGTGCCAGCAGTTACGCCGGTGGATACGGTGAGCAGTTCTTC	CASSYAGGYGEQFF
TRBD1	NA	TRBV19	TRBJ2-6	TGTGCCAGTAGTCTTAGGACAGGGAGCTCTGGGGCCAACGTCCTGACTTTC	CASSLRTGSSGANVLTF
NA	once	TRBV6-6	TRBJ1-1	TGTGCCAGCAGGATGGGGCAGGGAAACGATGAAGCTTTCTTT	CASRMGQGNDEAFF
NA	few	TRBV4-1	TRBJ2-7	TGCGCCAGCAGCCAAGCCGCCGGACAGTCCTTATACGAGCAGTACTTC	CASSQAAGQSLYEQYF
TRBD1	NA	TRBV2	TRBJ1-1	TGTGCCAGCAGAGATAACAGGGGGCTGACTGAAGCTTTCTTT	CASRDNRGLTEAFF
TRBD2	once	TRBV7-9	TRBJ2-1	TGTGCCAGCAGCTTTAAGAGACTAGCCGACAATGAGCAGTTCTTC	CASSFKRLADNEQFF
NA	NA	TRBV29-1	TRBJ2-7	TGCAGCGTTGCGGACAACTCCTACGAGCAGTACTTC	CSVADNSYEQYF
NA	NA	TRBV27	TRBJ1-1	TGTGCCAGCAGTTTATCTCTGGAAGACACTGAAGCTTTCTTT	CASSLSLEDTEAFF
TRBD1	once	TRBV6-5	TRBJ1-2	TGTGCCAGCAGTCTTGACAGGGGCCCTAACTATGGCTACACCTTC	CASSLDRGPNYGYTF
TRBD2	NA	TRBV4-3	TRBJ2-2	TGCGCCAGCAGCCAATCCTCTAGCGGGGGTGGGGAGCTGTTTTTT	CASSQSSSGGGELFF
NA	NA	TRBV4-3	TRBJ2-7	TGCGCCAGCAGCCAAGAGGCGGGCTCCTACGAGCAGTACTTC	CASSQEAGSYEQYF
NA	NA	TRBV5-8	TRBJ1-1	TGTGCCAGCAGCTTGGGAGGTCCTGAAGCTTTCTTT	CASSLGGPEAFF
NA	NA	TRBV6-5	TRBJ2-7	TGTGCCACCACTCTCTCATATGGGGACGAGCAGTACTTC	CATTLSYGDEQYF